The sequence of this T cell receptor beta chain was determined in a study of shared clonotypes between healthy human individuals. Replicate PCRs run on sorted subsets employed 200 ng DNA, 25,000 to 35,000 T cell genomes. Clones were sequenced by immunoSEQ multiplex PCR, and TCRdb holds only the in-frame ones, with some missing. The data show about 750,000 clones, 92% seen once. Naive CD8 cells lacked CD45RO and underwent positive selection for CCR7, leaving out terminally differentiated effector memory CD45RA+ cells. In germline, CDR1 is SGHDN, CDR2 FVKESK. This CDR3 comprises 14 residues. V dropped 1 base and J dropped 3 bases, with 6 bases sitting between them.

The rearrangement joins TRBV14 to TRBJ2-2, with unresolved D. The receptor was derived from a young man in good health. The sample consisted of naive CD8+ T cells sorted from blood. The CDR3 sequence: CASSQVLDTGELFF. The CDR3 DNA is TGTGCCAGCAGCCAAGTTCTGGACACCGGGGAGCTGTTTTTT.